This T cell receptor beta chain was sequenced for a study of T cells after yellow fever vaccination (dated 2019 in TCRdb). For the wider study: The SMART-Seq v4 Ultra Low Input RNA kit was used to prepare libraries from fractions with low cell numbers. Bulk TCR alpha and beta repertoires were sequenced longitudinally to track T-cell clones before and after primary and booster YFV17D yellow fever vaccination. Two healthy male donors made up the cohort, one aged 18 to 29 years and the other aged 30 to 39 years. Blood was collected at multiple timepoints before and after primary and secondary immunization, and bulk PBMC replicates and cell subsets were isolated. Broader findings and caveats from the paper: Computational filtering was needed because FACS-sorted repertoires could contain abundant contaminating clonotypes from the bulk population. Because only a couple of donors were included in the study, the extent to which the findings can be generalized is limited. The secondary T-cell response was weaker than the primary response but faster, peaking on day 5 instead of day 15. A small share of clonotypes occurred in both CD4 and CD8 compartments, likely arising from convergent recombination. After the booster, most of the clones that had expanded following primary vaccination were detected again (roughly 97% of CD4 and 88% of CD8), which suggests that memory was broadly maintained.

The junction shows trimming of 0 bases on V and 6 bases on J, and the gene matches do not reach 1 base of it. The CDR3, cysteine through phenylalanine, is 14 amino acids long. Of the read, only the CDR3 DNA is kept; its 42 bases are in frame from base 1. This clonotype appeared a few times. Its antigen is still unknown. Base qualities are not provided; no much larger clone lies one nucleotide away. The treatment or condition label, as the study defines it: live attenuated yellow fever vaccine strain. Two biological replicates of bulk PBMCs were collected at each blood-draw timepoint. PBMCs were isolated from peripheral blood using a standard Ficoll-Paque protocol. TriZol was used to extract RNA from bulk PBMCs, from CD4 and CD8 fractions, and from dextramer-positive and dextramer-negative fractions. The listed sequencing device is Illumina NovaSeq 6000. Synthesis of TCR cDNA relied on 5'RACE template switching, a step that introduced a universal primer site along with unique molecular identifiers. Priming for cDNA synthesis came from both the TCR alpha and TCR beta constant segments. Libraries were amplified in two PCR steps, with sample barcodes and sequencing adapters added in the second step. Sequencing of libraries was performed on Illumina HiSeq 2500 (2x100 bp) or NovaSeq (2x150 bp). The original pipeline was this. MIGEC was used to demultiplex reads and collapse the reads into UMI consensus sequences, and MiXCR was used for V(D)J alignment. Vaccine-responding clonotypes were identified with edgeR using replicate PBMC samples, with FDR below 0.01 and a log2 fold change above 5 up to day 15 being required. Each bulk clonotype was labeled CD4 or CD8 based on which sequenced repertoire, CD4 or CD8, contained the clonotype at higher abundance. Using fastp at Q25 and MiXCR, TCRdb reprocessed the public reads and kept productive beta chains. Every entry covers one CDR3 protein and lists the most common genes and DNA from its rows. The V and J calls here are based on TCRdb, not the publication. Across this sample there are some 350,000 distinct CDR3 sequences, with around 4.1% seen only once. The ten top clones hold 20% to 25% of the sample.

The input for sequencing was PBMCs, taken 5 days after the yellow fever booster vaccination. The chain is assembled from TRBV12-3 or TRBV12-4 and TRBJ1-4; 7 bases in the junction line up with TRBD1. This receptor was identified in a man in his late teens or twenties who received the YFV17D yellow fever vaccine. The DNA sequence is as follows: TGTGCCAGCAGTTTAGCAGGGGGCGATGAAAAACTGTTTTTT. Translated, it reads CASSLAGGDEKLFF.